This TCR beta chain was captured in a study of T cells after yellow fever vaccination. TCRdb redid the calling of the 5' RACE reads with MiXCR, one entry per CDR3 protein. The sample comprises about 630,000 distinct CDR3 sequences, roughly an eighth of which are singletons, and about 16% rests with the top ten. V was cut by 6 bases and J by 6 bases, with 18 bases left in between. The CDR3 is 14 residues long. Germline V gives CDR1 DFQATT, CDR2 SNEGSKA (reference sequence). The TCR originated in a man aged 30-40 years who received the YFV17D yellow fever vaccine. The sample consisted of PBMCs, taken on the day of the yellow fever booster vaccination. V gene TRBV20-1 combines with J gene TRBJ2-1; D might be TRBD2 (6 bases). The CDR3 nucleotides read TGCAGTGCCCTCCGGGACTTAACCCTCAATGAGCAGTTCTTC. The encoded protein is CSALRDLTLNEQFF.